A selection of T cell receptor beta chains follows, all from one sample in a study of blood T cell repertoires in COVID-19. TCRdb's table, derived via immunoSEQ multiplex PCR, lists solely in-frame clones and lacks some. The table includes about 190,000 clones, 85% to 90% detected once. The specimen sequenced was PBMCs or T cells enriched from blood (not recorded which). All receptors derive from a woman aged 40 to 50 in a cohort exposed to, infected with or recovered from COVID-19 (not recorded which). Both conserved end residues are part of each CDR3. The D gene is left open where the match is weak. Size tells how often a clone was seen (once, few, many) or the class of an expanded clone, and some rows leave it out.

v_call: TRBV11-2
d_call: TRBD2
cdr3_length: 17
j_call: TRBJ2-1
clone_size: once
cdr3_aa: CASSLAPLAGDTNEQFF
cdr3_nt: TGTGCCAGCAGCTTAGCCCCACTAGCGGGAGATACGAATGAGCAGTTCTTC

v_call: TRBV7-2
d_call: -
cdr3_length: 14
j_call: TRBJ2-5
clone_size: -
cdr3_aa: CASSLGLAQETQYF
cdr3_nt: TGTGCCAGCAGCTTAGGGCTAGCCCAAGAGACCCAGTACTTC

v_call: TRBV19
d_call: -
cdr3_length: 14
j_call: TRBJ1-5
clone_size: -
cdr3_aa: CASSIGTGNQPQHF
cdr3_nt: TGTGCCAGTAGTATTGGAACGGGGAATCAGCCCCAGCATTTT

v_call: TRBV9
d_call: TRBD1
cdr3_length: 15
j_call: TRBJ1-3
clone_size: -
cdr3_aa: CASSIQGAPGNTIYF
cdr3_nt: TGTGCCAGCAGCATACAGGGGGCGCCGGGAAACACCATATATTTT

v_call: TRBV4-1
d_call: TRBD1
cdr3_length: 20
j_call: TRBJ1-2
clone_size: -
cdr3_aa: CASSHVMVRDRGPSTRGYTF
cdr3_nt: TGCGCCAGCAGCCATGTCATGGTGCGGGACAGGGGGCCTAGCACTCGGGGCTACACCTTC

v_call: TRBV2
d_call: -
cdr3_length: 11
j_call: TRBJ1-1
clone_size: -
cdr3_aa: CASGTGTEAFF
cdr3_nt: TGTGCCAGCGGGACTGGGACTGAAGCTTTCTTT

v_call: TRBV29-1
d_call: TRBD2
cdr3_length: 16
j_call: TRBJ2-3
clone_size: -
cdr3_aa: CSVVLAWSGRTDTQYF
cdr3_nt: TGCAGCGTTGTACTAGCGTGGAGCGGGCGTACAGATACGCAGTATTTT

v_call: TRBV4-2
d_call: TRBD1
cdr3_length: 17
j_call: TRBJ1-4
clone_size: -
cdr3_aa: CASSQDPAGQRNEKLFF
cdr3_nt: TGTGCCAGCAGCCAGGACCCCGCGGGACAGAGAAATGAAAAACTGTTTTTT

v_call: TRBV28
d_call: -
cdr3_length: 14
j_call: TRBJ1-1
clone_size: -
cdr3_aa: CASSFHRLNTEAFF
cdr3_nt: TGTGCCAGCAGTTTCCACCGACTCAACACTGAAGCTTTCTTT

v_call: TRBV10-2
d_call: TRBD2
cdr3_length: 18
j_call: TRBJ2-3
clone_size: -
cdr3_aa: CASSGGLAGGTSTDTQYF
cdr3_nt: TGCGCCAGCAGCGGGGGACTAGCGGGAGGGACAAGCACAGATACGCAGTATTTT

v_call: TRBV12-5
d_call: -
cdr3_length: 14
j_call: TRBJ2-7
clone_size: -
cdr3_aa: CASAPGSSTYEQYF
cdr3_nt: TGTGCTAGTGCCCCGGGTTCCAGCACCTACGAGCAGTACTTC

v_call: TRBV27
d_call: TRBD1
cdr3_length: 15
j_call: TRBJ1-1
clone_size: once
cdr3_aa: CASSLPDRDLTEAFF
cdr3_nt: TGTGCCAGCAGTTTACCCGACAGGGACCTGACTGAAGCTTTCTTT

v_call: TRBV18
d_call: TRBD2
cdr3_length: 13
j_call: TRBJ2-7
clone_size: -
cdr3_aa: CASSPTSDYEQYF
cdr3_nt: TGTGCCAGCTCACCTACTAGCGACTACGAGCAGTACTTC

v_call: TRBV7-9
d_call: -
cdr3_length: 14
j_call: TRBJ1-2
clone_size: -
cdr3_aa: CASSLVGRIYGYTF
cdr3_nt: TGTGCCAGCAGCTTAGTGGGCAGGATCTATGGCTACACCTTC

v_call: TRBV7-2
d_call: -
cdr3_length: 13
j_call: TRBJ1-1
clone_size: -
cdr3_aa: CASSSQTGVEAFF
cdr3_nt: TGTGCCAGCAGCTCCCAGACGGGGGTAGAAGCTTTCTTT

v_call: TRBV11-2
d_call: -
cdr3_length: 15
j_call: TRBJ1-2
clone_size: -
cdr3_aa: CASSLEYGLNYGYTF
cdr3_nt: TGTGCCAGCAGCTTAGAGTACGGACTCAACTATGGCTACACCTTC

v_call: TRBV7-9
d_call: TRBD1
cdr3_length: 14
j_call: TRBJ1-3
clone_size: -
cdr3_aa: CASSKQGDGNTIYF
cdr3_nt: TGTGCCAGCAGCAAACAGGGGGATGGAAACACCATATATTTT

v_call: TRBV5-6
d_call: TRBD2
cdr3_length: 13
j_call: TRBJ2-7
clone_size: -
cdr3_aa: CASSFRGSYEQYF
cdr3_nt: TGTGCCAGCAGCTTTCGCGGGAGCTACGAGCAGTACTTC

v_call: TRBV5-5
d_call: -
cdr3_length: 11
j_call: TRBJ1-1
clone_size: -
cdr3_aa: CASSPDTEAFF
cdr3_nt: TGTGCCAGCAGCCCGGACACTGAAGCTTTCTTT

v_call: TRBV27
d_call: -
cdr3_length: 13
j_call: TRBJ2-2
clone_size: -
cdr3_aa: CASSFRQAGELFF
cdr3_nt: TGTGCCAGCAGTTTCCGACAGGCCGGGGAGCTGTTTTTT

v_call: TRBV2
d_call: TRBD1
cdr3_length: 14
j_call: TRBJ1-6
clone_size: few
cdr3_aa: CASSWDRAGSPLHF
cdr3_nt: TGTGCCAGCAGTTGGGACAGGGCTGGGTCACCCCTCCACTTT

v_call: TRBV6-1
d_call: TRBD2
cdr3_length: 17
j_call: TRBJ2-4
clone_size: once
cdr3_aa: CASSERTSGGPKNIQYF
cdr3_nt: TGTGCCAGCAGCGAAAGGACTAGCGGGGGCCCTAAAAACATTCAGTACTTC

v_call: TRBV28
d_call: TRBD2
cdr3_length: 16
j_call: TRBJ2-2
clone_size: -
cdr3_aa: CASSLRLAGGTGELFF
cdr3_nt: TGTGCCAGCAGTTTAAGGCTAGCGGGGGGAACCGGGGAGCTGTTTTTT

v_call: TRBV25-1
d_call: -
cdr3_length: 14
j_call: TRBJ1-2
clone_size: -
cdr3_aa: CASSGEGGVYGYTF
cdr3_nt: TGTGCCAGCAGTGGGGAGGGGGGGGTCTATGGCTACACCTTC